This T cell receptor beta chain was recorded in a study of T-cell memory formation after mild COVID-19. Findings and caveats of the study: The study detected some responding clones in pre-infection memory, suggesting cross-reactive memory joined. CD4+ contracting clones were mainly CM and EM; CD8+ ones, EMRA.

Many counts were recorded for this clonotype. Its antigen remains unknown. Each CDR3 protein is one row after TCRdb ran MiXCR on the 5' RACE reads. Altogether about half a million distinct CDR3 sequences are present, 15% to 20% being singletons, with the ten largest covering over 9%. V lost 4 bases, J lost 4 bases, and 7 bases lay in between. The V gene's germline CDR1 is SGHVS and CDR2 FNYEAQ. The CDR3 has 12 amino acids. Sequenced sample: PBMCs or a T cell subset sorted from them (not recorded which). This rearrangement joins TRBV7-6 to TRBJ1-2; D unresolved. The clonotype comes from an adult woman who had mild COVID-19 (a few samples of this study predate the infection). Cell type and time point are not known. The CDR3 DNA sequence: TGTGCCAGCAGCTCCTGGGGCTATGGCTACACCTTC. It translates to CASSSWGYGYTF.